The 21 T cell receptor beta chains reported below all come from one sample, sequenced in a study of neurological immune-mediated disorders. A single record per CDR3 protein comes from TCRdb applying MiXCR to the 5' RACE reads. Of 84,000 or so distinct CDR3 sequences listed, 10% are singletons. The specimen was PBMCs. The receptors shown here come from a man in his forties or fifties in good health.

This clonotype was recorded many times. The chain joins TRBV6-4 to TRBJ2-2; no clear D. From germline, CDR1 is MRHNA and CDR2 SNTAGT. The CDR3 is 14 amino acids. V was shortened by 2 bases and J by 1 base, with 5 bases between the two germline ends. CDR3 in amino acids: CASSDGMNTGELFF. The CDR3 DNA reads TGTGCCAGCAGTGACGGGATGAACACCGGGGAGCTGTTTTTT.

This rearrangement joins TRBV28 to TRBJ2-7; perhaps TRBD1 as D (5 bases). The CDR3 loop spans 16 amino acids. V dropped 10 bases and J dropped 0 bases, with 22 bases sitting between them. Germline CDR1 reads MDHEN; CDR2 reads SYDVKM. CDR3 protein: CAILGVTDQFSYEQYF. For the CDR3, the DNA is TGTGCCATCCTAGGGGTCACAGACCAATTCTCCTACGAGCAGTACTTC.

As concerns this clonotype: A read error may explain this, as a much larger clone is one base away. Here the CDR3 omits its conserved ending phenylalanine or tryptophan, so a read error is the likely source. The chain is built from TRBV6-5 and TRBJ1-4, with TRBD1 matching over 8 bases. V shed 6 bases, J shed 1 base, and the junction held 4 bases outside the gene matches. The CDR3 extends over 15 amino acids. Germline V gene sequence: CDR1 MNHEY, CDR2 SVGAGI. This CDR3 is CASRLTGGTNEKLFL. DNA for the CDR3: TGTGCCAGCAGACTTACAGGGGGAACTAATGAAAAACTGTTTTTA.

This clonotype has at least ten counts. The chain links TRBV27 to TRBJ2-7, with D maybe TRBD1 (6 bases). The V end lost 2 bases, the J end lost 2 bases, and 7 bases lay between the germline ends. The CDR3 is 13 amino acids. Germline V lookup: CDR1 MNHEY, CDR2 SMNVEV (reference sequence). For the CDR3, the DNA is TGTGCCAGCAGTTTACCAGGGGCCTACGAGCAGTACTTC. Amino acid sequence: CASSLPGAYEQYF.

This clonotype was counted a few times. V gene TRBV19 combines with J gene TRBJ1-5; the match to TRBD1 covers 8 bases. The CDR3 is made up of 14 amino acids. Germline CDR1 reads LNHDA; CDR2 reads SQIVND (reference sequence). With 5 bases clipped from V and 4 bases from J, the junction kept 4 bases outside the gene matches. The CDR3 sequence is CASSPRQGNQPQHF. CDR3 DNA sequence: TGTGCCAGTAGTCCCCGACAGGGGAATCAGCCCCAGCATTTT.

This clonotype showed up many times. The genes are TRBV9 and TRBJ1-1; no clear D gene. This CDR3 comprises 13 residues. The germline V gene has CDR1 SGDLS and CDR2 YYNGEE. V lost 1 base and J lost 2, with 6 bases in between. The CDR3 reads CASSVISNTEAFF. CDR3 bases: TGTGCCAGCAGCGTAATCAGTAACACTGAAGCTTTCTTT.

In this sample, this clonotype turned up a few times. Given a much more abundant clone one base away, this may be a read error. The V call is TRBV25-1, the J call TRBJ2-4; 8 bases fit TRBD1. CDR3 size: 14 residues. The V gene's germline CDR1 is MGHDK and CDR2 SYGVNS. For the CDR3, the DNA is TGTGTCGGGGAGACAGGGGTAGCCAAAAACATTCAGTACTTC. Translating gives CVGETGVAKNIQYF.

Notes on this clonotype: This may be a read error: a much more frequent sequence differs by one nucleotide. V usage is TRBV27 and J usage is TRBJ2-1, with 7 bases that match TRBD2. Per germline, CDR1 MNHEY and CDR2 SMNVEV (reference sequence). The CDR3 contains 14 residues. The CDR3, as DNA: TGTACCAGCAGTTTCCAGACGGTCGGGGGGGAGCAGTTCTTC. Protein product: CTSSFQTVGGEQFF.

This clonotype was picked up many times. V and J are TRBV20-1 and TRBJ2-7; D is possibly TRBD1 (6 bases). The CDR3 runs to 14 residues. Germline V gives CDR1 DFQATT, CDR2 SNEGSKA (reference sequence). Deletions cut 4 bases from V and 0 bases from J, with 13 bases between. CDR3 in DNA: TGCAGTGCTAAGGACAGTTCGCGCTCCTACGAGCAGTACTTC. Protein: CSAKDSSRSYEQYF.

The chain joins TRBV5-6 to TRBJ2-2, with D maybe TRBD2 (5 bases). Germline V gene sequence: CDR1 SGHDT, CDR2 YYEEEE. Trimming cost V 4 bases and J 1 base, with 8 bases left between them. The CDR3 totals 14 residues. DNA for the CDR3: TGTGCCAGCAGCGCCGGACTGAACACCGGGGAGCTGTTTTTT. Translating gives CASSAGLNTGELFF. Together with reference TRBV5-6 and TRBJ2-2, the CDR3 gives the full variable domain: DAGVTQSPTHLIKTRGQQVTLRCSPKSGHDTVSWYQQALGQGPQFIFQYYEEEERQRGNFPDRFSGHQFPNYSSELNVNALLLGDSALYLCASSAGLNTGELFFGEGSRLTVL.

The V gene is TRBV6-1, the J gene TRBJ2-1; a possible D gene is TRBD1 (6 bases). The CDR3 totals 15 residues. CDR1 and CDR2 (germline): MNHNS, SASEGT. V was clipped by 6 bases and J by 2 bases, with 14 bases between them. The CDR3 loop is CASSRWTEAYNEQFF. CDR3 bases: TGTGCCAGCAGCCGGTGGACAGAAGCCTACAATGAGCAGTTCTTC.

There are many counts of this clonotype. The CDR3 here is CASSLSQGTHNEQFF. The CDR3 nucleotides are TGTGCCAGCTCACTCTCCCAGGGGACGCACAATGAGCAGTTCTTC. The chain uses TRBV18 and TRBJ2-1, with a possible D match to TRBD1 (6 bases). The CDR3 totals 15 residues. Per the germline V gene, CDR1 is KGHSH and CDR2 is LQKENI. V lost 4 bases and J lost 5, with 15 bases in between.

The sample holds many counts of this clonotype. The chain couples TRBV6-2 or TRBV6-3 to TRBJ2-7; 9 nucleotides line up with TRBD1. The CDR3 is 15 amino acids. The ends lost 4 bases at V and 3 bases at J; junction bases unmatched: 7. Germline V CDR1 and CDR2: MNHEY, SVGEGT. The CDR3 bases are TGTGCCAGCAGTTCCCCCGGGACAGGGCGCTACGAGCAGTACTTC. Amino acid sequence: CASSSPGTGRYEQYF.

This clonotype was counted only a few times. This chain joins TRBV5-1 and TRBJ2-3; D gene uncertain. This CDR3 has 13 amino acids. V shed 1 base and J shed 5 bases, with 8 bases lying between them. Germline V gene lookup returns CDR1 SGHRS and CDR2 YFSETQ. CDR3 amino acids: CASSLTLRDTQYF. The CDR3 DNA reads as TGCGCCAGCAGCTTGACACTACGAGATACGCAGTATTTT.

Only a few counts were recorded for this clonotype. This chain connects TRBV9 to TRBJ2-1; D may be TRBD1 or TRBD2 (6 bases each). Germline CDR1 SGDLS, CDR2 YYNGEE. V was pared by 0 bases and J by 1 base, with 14 bases between. CDR3 size: 17 residues. The DNA of the CDR3 is TGTGCCAGCAGCGTAGGGGTAGGGGGGATATCCTACAATGAGCAGTTCTTC. Protein sequence: CASSVGVGGISYNEQFF. Variable domain in full (rest from reference TRBV9 and TRBJ2-1): DSGVTQTPKHLITATGQRVTLRCSPRSGDLSVYWYQQSLDQGLQFLIQYYNGEERAKGNILERFSAQQFPDLHSELNLSSLELGDSALYFCASSVGVGGISYNEQFFGPGTRLTVL.

Many counts were recorded for this clonotype. The chain recombines TRBV14 with TRBJ2-7; TRBD1 might be the D (6 bases). Germline-derived CDR1 and CDR2 are SGHDN and FVKESK. Trimming cost V 1 base and J 4 bases, with 11 bases left between them. The CDR3 runs 14 residues. The CDR3 nucleotides are TGTGCCAGCAGCCAAGTTTCCGACAGGTACGAGCAGTACTTC. Translation: CASSQVSDRYEQYF.

In its sample, this clonotype was seen many times. The chain joins TRBV5-8 to TRBJ2-2; D not resolved. Germline V gene sequence: CDR1 SGHTS, CDR2 YDEGEE. V lost 2 bases and J 5 bases, leaving 13 bases between the germline ends. This CDR3 spans 15 amino acids. The CDR3, as DNA: TGTGCCAGCAGCTTCAGAGTCTTAGGGACCGGGGAGCTGTTTTTT. It is translated as CASSFRVLGTGELFF.

This clonotype was counted ten times or more. This rearrangement joins TRBV20-1 to TRBJ2-1, with 8 bases identical to TRBD1. CDR1 is DFQATT, CDR2 SNEGSKA, per germline (reference sequence). The CDR3 is 15 residues long. V trimming: 4 bases; J trimming: 6 bases; junction bases outside the gene matches: 11. CDR3 in DNA: TGCAGTGCTAACTCAGGACAGGGAGGTACCAATGAGCAGTTCTTC. Protein sequence: CSANSGQGGTNEQFF.

This clonotype was observed many times. The chain has TRBV7-2 and TRBJ1-3; D perhaps matches TRBD1 (5 bases). From germline, CDR1 is SGHTA and CDR2 FQGNSA. Trimming shortened V by 5 bases and J by 1 base, and 12 bases separated the two germline ends. CDR3 length: 15 residues. The CDR3 DNA is TGTGCCAGCAGCCCGCAGGGACCTTCTGGAAACACCATATATTTT. It yields the protein CASSPQGPSGNTIYF.

As concerns this clonotype: A much larger clone differs from this one at a single base, so this may be a read error. The chain carries TRBV20-1 and TRBJ2-1; 9 bases align to TRBD1. This CDR3 region has 15 residues. After removal of 5 bases from V and 7 bases from J, the junction contained 12 bases not matched to a gene. Per germline, CDR1 DFQATT and CDR2 SNEGSKA (reference sequence). The DNA for the CDR3 is TGCAGTGCTCTCGGACAGGGGTCAGGAGTGAATGAGCAGTTCTTC. Amino acids: CSALGQGSGVNEQFF.

Ten or more counts support this clonotype. The rearrangement joins TRBV5-1 to TRBJ2-1; 9 bases align to TRBD2. Losses at the gene ends were 0 bases for V and 7 bases for J; bases not matched to a gene: 20. CDR1 and CDR2 from the germline V gene are SGHRS and YFSETQ. The CDR3 covers 20 residues. In nucleotides, the CDR3 is TGCGCCAGCAGCTTGGGTTTGGGGACTAGCCTTTCCCGTTTGACGAATGAGCAGTTCTTC. It yields the protein CASSLGLGTSLSRLTNEQFF.